This TCR beta chain was documented in a study of cytotoxic CD8 clonotypes in ibrutinib-treated CLL. At the level of the study: Results showed approximately 25 partial and 2 complete responses; following median about 68 months, approximately 14 remained remitted, roughly 12 advanced. After a median roughly 12 months on treatment (6 to 36), response samples were drawn. Study findings and constraints: There were few public clonotypes, and on treatment they contracted or stayed stable.

Points on this clone: The antigen is undetermined.

Germline assignment: CDR1 SQVTM and CDR2 ANQGSEA. The CDR3 has 12 amino acids. V was clipped by 7 bases and J by 0 bases, with 10 bases between them. The protocol was immunoSEQ multiplex PCR, while the TCRdb copy is restricted to in-frame clones and leaves out a portion. The sample gives roughly 180,000 clones, approximately 84% of which show up once; about 4.5% is in the top ten. The rearrangement joins TRBV29-1 to TRBJ2-7, with D possibly being TRBD2 (5 bases). The TCR sequence derives from a human donor with chronic lymphocytic leukemia. The sequences come from PBMCs, collected after 24 months of ibrutinib treatment. CDR3 in DNA: TGCAGCGCTCGGACTGTCTCCTACGAGCAGTACTTC. It codes for CSARTVSYEQYF.